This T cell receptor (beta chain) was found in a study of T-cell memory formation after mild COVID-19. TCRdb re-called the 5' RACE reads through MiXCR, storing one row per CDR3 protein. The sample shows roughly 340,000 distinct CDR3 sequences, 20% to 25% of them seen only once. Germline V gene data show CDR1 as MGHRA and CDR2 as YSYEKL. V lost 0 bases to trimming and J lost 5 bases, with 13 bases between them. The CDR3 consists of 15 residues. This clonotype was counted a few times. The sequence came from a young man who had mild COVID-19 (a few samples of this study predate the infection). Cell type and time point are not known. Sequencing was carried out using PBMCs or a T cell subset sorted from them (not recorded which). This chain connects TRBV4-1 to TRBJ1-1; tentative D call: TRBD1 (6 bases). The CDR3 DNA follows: TGCGCCAGCAGCCAAGAATGGGGGCAAGAGACTGAAGCTTTCTTT. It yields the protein CASSQEWGQETEAFF.